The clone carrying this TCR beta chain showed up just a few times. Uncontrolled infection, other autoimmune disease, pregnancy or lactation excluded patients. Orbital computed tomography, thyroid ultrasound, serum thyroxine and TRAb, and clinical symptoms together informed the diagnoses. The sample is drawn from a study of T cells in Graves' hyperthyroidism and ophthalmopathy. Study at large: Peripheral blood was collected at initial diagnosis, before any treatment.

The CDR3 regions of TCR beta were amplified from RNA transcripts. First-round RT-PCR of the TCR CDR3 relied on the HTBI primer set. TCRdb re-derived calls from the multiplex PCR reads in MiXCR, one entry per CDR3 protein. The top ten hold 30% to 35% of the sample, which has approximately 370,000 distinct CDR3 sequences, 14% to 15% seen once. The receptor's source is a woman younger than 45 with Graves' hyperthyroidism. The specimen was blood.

CDR3 DNA: TGTGCCAGCAGCCGGGGGACTAGCGGGAGGAAAGGGGCAGATACGCAGTATTTT. This sequence encodes CASSRGTSGRKGADTQYF. The chain combines TRBV6-1 with TRBJ2-3, with 15 bases that match TRBD2. After removal of 6 bases from V and 4 bases from J, the junction contained 11 bases not matched to a gene. The CDR3 contains 18 residues. From germline, CDR1 is MNHNS and CDR2 SASEGT.